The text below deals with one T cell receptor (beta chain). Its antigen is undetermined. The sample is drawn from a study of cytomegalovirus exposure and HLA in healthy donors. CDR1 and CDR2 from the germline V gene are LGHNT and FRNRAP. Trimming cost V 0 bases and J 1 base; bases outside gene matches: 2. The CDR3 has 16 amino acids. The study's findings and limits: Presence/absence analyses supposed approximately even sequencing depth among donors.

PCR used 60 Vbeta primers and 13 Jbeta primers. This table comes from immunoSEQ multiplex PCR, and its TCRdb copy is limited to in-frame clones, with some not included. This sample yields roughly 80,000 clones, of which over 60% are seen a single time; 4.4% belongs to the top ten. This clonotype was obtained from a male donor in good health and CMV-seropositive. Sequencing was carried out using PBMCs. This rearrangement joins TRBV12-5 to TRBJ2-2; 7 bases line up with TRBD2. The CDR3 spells CASGLVGGENTGELFF. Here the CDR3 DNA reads TGTGCTAGTGGTTTGGTTGGGGGGGAGAACACCGGGGAGCTGTTTTTT. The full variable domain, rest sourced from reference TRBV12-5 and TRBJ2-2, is DARVTQTPRHKVTEMGQEVTMRCQPILGHNTVFWYRQTMMQGLELLAYFRNRAPLDDSGMPKDRFSAEMPDATLATLKIQPSEPRDSAVYFCASGLVGGENTGELFFGEGSRLTVL.